These 21 T cell receptor beta chains originate from one sample sequenced in a study of cytomegalovirus exposure and HLA in healthy donors. Amplification used 60 Vbeta primers and 13 Jbeta primers. Libraries were prepared by immunoSEQ multiplex PCR; TCRdb keeps only in-frame clonotypes and omits some of them. Here the sample spans around 120,000 clones, around 80% being singletons. The sample taken for sequencing was PBMCs. Receptors originate from a female donor in good health and CMV-seropositive.

J is TRBJ2-2 and V is TRBV30; D is perhaps TRBD2 (5 bases). CDR1 and CDR2 from the germline V gene are GTSNPN and SVGIG (reference sequence). The CDR3 has 13 residues. V was trimmed by 5 bases and J by 2 bases, leaving 9 bases between them. CDR3 amino acids: CAWATRNTGELFF. CDR3 DNA: TGTGCCTGGGCCACTAGAAACACCGGGGAGCTGTTTTTT.

V gene TRBV9 combines with J gene TRBJ2-5; 8 nucleotides line up with TRBD2. The end of the DNA aligns better with TRBJ2-7, so the J call may be wrong. From germline, CDR1 is SGDLS and CDR2 YYNGEE. The CDR3 sequence is 15 residues long. CDR3 nucleotide sequence: TGTGCCAGCAGCGTATCAGCGGGGGTAGCCTACGAGCAGTACTTC. It encodes CASSVSAGVAYEQYF.

The chain joins TRBV5-1 to TRBJ2-7; D gene ambiguous. Germline lookup yields CDR1 SGHRS and CDR2 YFSETQ. The V end was cut by 0 bases, the J end by 2 bases, with 9 bases between. The CDR3 totals 14 residues. The CDR3 spells CASSLAPPAYEQYF. In nucleotides, the CDR3 is TGCGCCAGCAGCTTGGCCCCCCCCGCCTACGAGCAGTACTTC.

V usage is TRBV5-8 and J usage is TRBJ1-2; 7 bases are shared with TRBD1. This CDR3 contains 17 residues. V dropped 4 bases and J dropped 3; count of bases not matched to a gene: 15. CDR1 and CDR2 (germline): SGHTS, YDEGEE. The CDR3 nucleotides are TGTGCCAGCAGCCGAGGGGGCAGGGGCGCGTTGGACTATGGCTACACCTTC. Its translation: CASSRGGRGALDYGYTF. Drawing the rest from reference TRBV5-8 and TRBJ1-2, the complete variable domain is EAGVTQSPTHLIKTRGQQATLRCSPISGHTSVYWYQQALGLGLQFLLWYDEGEERNRGNFPPRFSGRQFPNYSSELNVNALELEDSALYLCASSRGGRGALDYGYTFGSGTRLTVV.

In DNA, the CDR3 is TGTGCCAGCAGCCTGACTAGCGGGGGGGGCTGGGAGACCCAGTACTTC. It translates to CASSLTSGGGWETQYF. The chain couples TRBV5-4 to TRBJ2-5; TRBD2 matches 14 bases. The V gene end was trimmed by 4 bases and the J gene end by 5 bases; junction bases not matched to a gene: 7. Germline V gene lookup returns CDR1 SGHNT and CDR2 YYREEE (reference sequence). The CDR3 contains 16 residues.

The chain has TRBV5-1 and TRBJ1-1, with D perhaps matching TRBD1 (6 bases). There are 13 residues in the CDR3. Trimming took 5 bases from V and 2 from J, leaving 10 bases between them. Germline values: CDR1 SGHRS, CDR2 YFSETQ. This CDR3 is CASRQGPNTEAFF. DNA of the CDR3: TGCGCCAGCAGACAGGGTCCTAACACTGAAGCTTTCTTT.

The chain combines TRBV7-2 with TRBJ2-1; the D gene is possibly TRBD2 (6 bases). V was clipped by 2 bases and J by 6 bases, with 8 bases between them. The CDR3 runs to 13 residues. The germline CDR1 and CDR2 sequences are SGHTA and FQGNSA. The CDR3 loop reads CASSLFGGNEQFF. CDR3 DNA sequence: TGTGCCAGCAGCTTATTCGGGGGCAATGAGCAGTTCTTC.

V is TRBV2 and J is TRBJ2-2; weak D call: TRBD2 (5 bases). Trimming left V 2 bases short and J 2 bases short, with 12 bases between. Per germline, CDR1 SNHLY and CDR2 FYNNEI. The CDR3 runs to 16 residues. The CDR3, as DNA: TGTGCCAGCAGTGAATGGTTAGGACTCAACACCGGGGAGCTGTTTTTT. The encoded protein is CASSEWLGLNTGELFF.

In this sample, this clone turned up a few times. J is TRBJ1-2 and V is TRBV5-1; no clear D. Looked up from germline, CDR1 is SGHRS and CDR2 is YFSETQ. This CDR3 contains 14 residues. V lost 0 bases to trimming and J lost 1 base, with 7 bases between them. CDR3 DNA: TGCGCCAGCAGCTTGGGGCAGGATAACTATGGCTACACCTTC. Translating gives CASSLGQDNYGYTF.

The rearrangement uses TRBV5-1 and TRBJ1-4, with D hard to call. This CDR3 region has 14 residues. CDR1 and CDR2 from the germline V gene are SGHRS and YFSETQ. Trimming pared 5 bases from V and 0 bases from J, leaving 8 bases between. DNA of the CDR3: TGCGCCAGCAGAGAAGAGTCAACTAATGAAAAACTGTTTTTT. Its protein is CASREESTNEKLFF.

This sequence joins TRBV7-9 and TRBJ1-6, with D possibly matching TRBD1 (5 bases). Per germline, CDR1 SEHNR and CDR2 FQNEAQ (reference sequence). This CDR3 region has 14 residues. Trimming left V 2 bases short and J 9 bases short, with 11 bases between. CDR3 nucleotide sequence: TGTGCCAGCAGCTTAACGATGGGGGGTTCACCCCTCCACTTT. Its protein product is CASSLTMGGSPLHF.

This rearrangement joins TRBV9 to TRBJ2-7, with 7 bases fitting TRBD1. Germline trimming cut 4 bases from V and 2 bases from J; bases unmatched to any gene: 6. CDR3 length: 14 amino acids. In germline, CDR1 is SGDLS, CDR2 YYNGEE. Here the CDR3 reads CASSPRTGTYEQYF. The CDR3 DNA follows: TGTGCCAGCAGCCCCCGGACAGGCACCTACGAGCAGTACTTC. The whole variable domain, filled in from reference TRBV9 and TRBJ2-7, reads DSGVTQTPKHLITATGQRVTLRCSPRSGDLSVYWYQQSLDQGLQFLIQYYNGEERAKGNILERFSAQQFPDLHSELNLSSLELGDSALYFCASSPRTGTYEQYFGPGTRLTVT.

This clone was seen only once. The chain combines TRBV28 with TRBJ2-7, with 10 bases aligning to TRBD1. V was clipped by 7 bases and J by 4 bases; unmatched bases: 4. CDR3 size: 13 residues. From germline, CDR1 is MDHEN and CDR2 SYDVKM. The CDR3 is CASTSGQGYEQYF. As DNA, the CDR3 is TGTGCCAGCACTTCGGGACAGGGGTACGAGCAGTACTTC.

V is TRBV7-3 and J is TRBJ2-3, with D hard to call. Trimming took 2 bases from V and 1 from J, leaving 7 bases between them. Germline CDR1 reads SGHTA; CDR2 reads FQGTGA. The CDR3 is 14 amino acids. The CDR3 DNA is TGTGCCAGCAGCTTATCGTTAGGCACAGATACGCAGTATTTT. Translating it yields CASSLSLGTDTQYF. The full variable domain, rest sourced from reference TRBV7-3 and TRBJ2-3, is GAGVSQTPSNKVTEKGKYVELRCDPISGHTALYWYRQSLGQGPEFLIYFQGTGAADDSGLPNDRFFAVRPEGSVSTLKIQRTERGDSAVYLCASSLSLGTDTQYFGPGTRLTVL.

The V gene is TRBV4-2, the J gene TRBJ2-5, with 7 bases identical to TRBD1. The DNA end lines up better with TRBJ2-7; the J call may be wrong. CDR1 is LGHNA and CDR2 is YNFKEQ in the germline V gene. The length of the CDR3 is 16 residues. CDR3 residues: CASSQVSGTDSYEQYF. In nucleotides, the CDR3 is TGTGCCAGCAGCCAAGTTAGTGGGACAGATTCCTACGAGCAGTACTTC.

This clone turned up a few times. The chain links TRBV11-2 to TRBJ2-7; TRBD2 agrees at 8 bases. The CDR3 is 14 amino acids. Germline loops: CDR1 SGHAT, CDR2 FQNNGV. V gave up 5 bases and J gave up 11 bases; unmatched junction bases: 14. This chain's CDR3 is CASSPPGLDSPKYF. DNA for the CDR3: TGTGCCAGCAGCCCACCGGGACTAGATTCCCCCAAGTACTTC.

CDR3 DNA: TGTGCCAGTAGTTCCCGACAGCGATGGAACACCGGGGAGCTGTTTTTT. As protein: CASSSRQRWNTGELFF. The chain carries TRBV19 and TRBJ2-2; possible D gene TRBD1, 5 bases. The CDR3 spans 16 residues. CDR1 and CDR2 from the germline V gene are LNHDA and SQIVND (reference sequence). V was pared by 5 bases and J by 1 base, with 14 bases between.

CDR3 sequence: CASSERGVGTGELFF. CDR3 in DNA: TGTGCCAGCAGTGAGCGGGGGGTTGGAACCGGGGAGCTGTTTTTT. The chain combines TRBV2 with TRBJ2-2, with TRBD2 identical over 8 bases. The CDR3 consists of 15 residues. With 3 bases clipped from V and 5 bases from J, the junction kept 5 bases outside the gene matches. Germline-derived CDR1 and CDR2 are SNHLY and FYNNEI.

V usage is TRBV5-6 and J usage is TRBJ1-2; no clear D. The V end was cut by 2 bases, the J end by 7 bases, with 12 bases between. CDR1 is SGHDT, CDR2 YYEEEE, per germline. This CDR3 is 13 amino acids long. The CDR3 nucleotides read TGTGCCAGCAGCTTTGGGAGGTCATCTGGCTACACCTTC. It translates to CASSFGRSSGYTF.

This rearrangement joins TRBV6-1 to TRBJ1-2; 8 bases line up with TRBD1. From germline, CDR1 is MNHNS and CDR2 SASEGT. This CDR3 region has 15 residues. The V and J ends lost 1 base and 4 bases, in that order; junction bases with no gene match: 5. The DNA of the CDR3 is TGTGCCAGCAGTGAAGGACAGGGGTTAGGCTATGGCTACACCTTC. It encodes CASSEGQGLGYGYTF.

This clone was recorded only once. The genes are TRBV6-6 and TRBJ1-1; no definite D call. CDR1 and CDR2 from the germline V gene are MNHNY and SVGAGI (reference sequence). V was trimmed by 0 bases and J by 1 base, leaving 12 bases between them. The CDR3 contains 16 residues. The CDR3 is CASSYSIRRGNTEAFF. Written as DNA, the CDR3 is TGTGCCAGCAGTTACTCGATCCGGCGGGGGAACACTGAAGCTTTCTTT.